The 22 T cell receptor beta chains presented below share a single source sample, sequenced in a study of T cell responses to AZD1222 COVID-19 vaccine. Here immunoSEQ multiplex PCR was the method, and the copy in TCRdb shows in-frame clones only, minus some. Of 100,000 to 150,000 clones in the sample, about 90% are singletons; the top ten hold 1.9%. Sample: peripheral blood, taken 28 days after the second AZD1222 dose. The receptors were gathered from an adult who received the AZD1222 COVID-19 vaccine.

The J gene is TRBJ1-1, the V gene TRBV18; D gene ambiguous. The CDR3 sequence is 13 residues long. Germline V gene sequence: CDR1 KGHSH, CDR2 LQKENI. V was pared by 3 bases and J by 1 base, with 6 bases between. The CDR3 spells CASSPRQNTEAFF. The DNA for the CDR3 is TGTGCCAGCTCACCCCGACAGAACACTGAAGCTTTCTTT.

The rearrangement joins TRBV5-1 to TRBJ1-1; 12 nucleotides align to TRBD1. This CDR3 is 16 amino acids long. The V segment lost 1 base and the J segment 9 bases; nucleotides outside the gene matches: 10. CDR1 is SGHRS, CDR2 YFSETQ, per germline. In DNA, the CDR3 is TGCGCCAGCAGCTTGAAAGGGACAGGGGGCGCCCTACAAGCTTTCTTT. Protein product: CASSLKGTGGALQAFF. The variable domain in full, with the rest retrieved from reference TRBV5-1 and TRBJ1-1, is KAGVTQTPRYLIKTRGQQVTLSCSPISGHRSVSWYQQTPGQGLQFLFEYFSETQRNKGNFPGRFSGRQFSNSRSEMNVSTLELGDSALYLCASSLKGTGGALQAFFGQGTRLTVV.

The chain links TRBV7-9 to TRBJ2-3; no clear D gene. CDR1 SEHNR and CDR2 FQNEAQ come from the germline V gene (reference sequence). There are 12 residues in the CDR3. V was cut by 5 bases and J by 2 bases, with 5 bases left in between. CDR3 in amino acids: CASSDNTDTQYF. CDR3 bases: TGTGCCAGCAGCGATAACACAGATACGCAGTATTTT.

The V and J genes are TRBV2 and TRBJ2-3; 8 nucleotides agree with TRBD2. Germline assignment: CDR1 SNHLY and CDR2 FYNNEI. The length of the CDR3 is 17 residues. V lost 1 base, J lost 7 bases, and 13 bases stayed unmatched. The CDR3 sequence is CASSEGTGGVAVNTQYF. Here the CDR3 DNA reads TGTGCCAGCAGTGAAGGGACCGGGGGGGTAGCAGTAAATACGCAGTATTTT. Full variable domain (missing parts from reference TRBV2 and TRBJ2-3): EPEVTQTPSHQVTQMGQEVILRCVPISNHLYFYWYRQILGQKVEFLVSFYNNEISEKSEIFDDQFSVERPDGSNFTLKIRSTKLEDSAMYFCASSEGTGGVAVNTQYFGPGTRLTVL.

The genes are TRBV27 and TRBJ2-7, with D possibly being TRBD2 (6 bases). The CDR3 loop spans 13 amino acids. The V gene lost 11 bases and the J gene lost 4 bases, with 18 bases spanning the gap. Looked up from germline, CDR1 is MNHEY and CDR2 is SMNVEV (reference sequence). In nucleotides, the CDR3 is TGTGCCCCCCCGAGTCGGGAGAATTACGAGCAGTACGTC. Translating gives CAPPSRENYEQYV.

This clone was observed once. CDR3 coding DNA: TGTGCCAGCTCACTCAGTACCGGGACAGGGGCCAATCAGCCCCAGCATTTT. Translated, it gives CASSLSTGTGANQPQHF. The chain links TRBV18 to TRBJ1-5; TRBD1 agrees at 10 bases. Looked up from germline, CDR1 is KGHSH and CDR2 is LQKENI. V dropped 4 bases and J dropped 3; count of bases not matched to a gene: 9. The CDR3 has 17 amino acids. Full variable domain (rest looked up from reference TRBV18 and TRBJ1-5): NAGVMQNPRHLVRRRGQEARLRCSPMKGHSHVYWYRQLPEEGLKFMVYLQKENIIDESGMPKERFSAEFPKEGPSILRIQQVVRGDSAAYFCASSLSTGTGANQPQHFGDGTRLSIL.

The chain's CDR3 is CASSFTADLNEAFF. DNA for the CDR3: TGTGCCAGCAGCTTTACCGCAGACCTAAATGAAGCTTTCTTT. The V call is TRBV7-6, the J call TRBJ1-1; unclear D gene. The ends were cut back, 3 bases at V and 7 bases at J, with 15 bases in the middle. The CDR3 totals 14 residues. Looked up from germline, CDR1 is SGHVS and CDR2 is FNYEAQ.

This sequence joins TRBV19 and TRBJ1-4; maybe TRBD1 (5 bases). Germline-derived CDR1 and CDR2 are LNHDA and SQIVND (reference sequence). V was shortened by 6 bases and J by 8 bases, with 16 bases between the two germline ends. This CDR3 has 14 amino acids. For the CDR3, the DNA is TGTGCCAGTAGCTACGGGGGGTTTGGAGAAAAACTGTTTTTT. Amino acid sequence: CASSYGGFGEKLFF.

J is TRBJ1-2 and V is TRBV30, with TRBD1 identical over 7 bases. There are 13 residues in the CDR3. Germline CDR1 GTSNPN, CDR2 SVGIG (reference sequence). V shed 7 bases and J 4 bases; nucleotides not matched to a gene: 9. Here the CDR3 reads CASSPQGFYGYTF. The CDR3 DNA reads as TGTGCCTCCTCCCCACAGGGGTTCTATGGCTACACCTTC. The variable domain in full, with the rest retrieved from reference TRBV30 and TRBJ1-2, is SQTIHQWPATLVQPVGSPLSLECTVEGTSNPNLYWYRQAAGRGLQLLFYSVGIGQISSEVPQNLSASRPQDRQFILSSKKLLLSDSGFYLCASSPQGFYGYTFGSGTRLTVV.

The chain joins TRBV9 to TRBJ2-7; D possibly matches TRBD1 or TRBD2 (6 bases each). V shed 0 bases and J shed 5 bases, with 18 bases lying between them. The CDR3 contains 16 residues. The germline V gene encodes CDR1 SGDLS and CDR2 YYNGEE. CDR3 bases: TGTGCCAGCAGCGTAGCTACGGGGGCGGAACACCACGAGCAGTACTTC. Protein: CASSVATGAEHHEQYF.

This sequence joins TRBV7-9 and TRBJ2-5; TRBD1 matches at 11 bases. The CDR3 totals 14 residues. V dropped 1 base and J dropped 7; count of bases not matched to a gene: 2. Germline V gene data show CDR1 as SEHNR and CDR2 as FQNEAQ (reference sequence). The CDR3 here is CASSLGGQGVTQYF. The CDR3 DNA sequence: TGTGCCAGCAGCTTAGGGGGACAGGGGGTGACCCAGTACTTC.

The gene calls are TRBV25-1 and TRBJ2-7; 7 nucleotides match TRBD2. The CDR3 sequence is 13 residues long. Germline loops: CDR1 MGHDK, CDR2 SYGVNS. Trimming at V came to 2 bases and at J to 6 bases, leaving 4 bases not matched to a gene. The CDR3 DNA is TGTGCCAGCAGTGAAACGGGGAGGGGCGAGCAGTACGTC. This gives the protein CASSETGRGEQYV.

This clone was seen a handful of times. The CDR3 sequence is CASSQGGTSGIYEQYF. Written as DNA, the CDR3 is TGTGCCAGCAGCCAAGGGGGGACTAGCGGAATCTACGAGCAGTACTTC. This chain uses TRBV3-1 (or the pseudogene TRBV3-2) with TRBJ2-7; 11 bases line up with TRBD2. The V gene end was trimmed by 1 base and the J gene end by 3 bases; junction bases not matched to a gene: 5. CDR1 and CDR2 from the germline V gene are LGHDT and YNNKEL (reference sequence). The CDR3 totals 16 residues.

The chain employs TRBV5-1 and TRBJ2-2, with D unclear. This CDR3 region has 15 residues. V lost 2 bases, J lost 1 base, and 9 bases lay in between. Germline CDR1 SGHRS, CDR2 YFSETQ. CDR3 loop: CASSFPVGNTGELFF. The CDR3 DNA reads as TGCGCCAGCAGCTTCCCTGTAGGGAACACCGGGGAGCTGTTTTTT.

This chain joins TRBV18 and TRBJ1-5; 7 bases fit TRBD1. The J segment lost 5 bases and the V segment lost 4 bases, leaving 14 bases of the junction unmatched. Germline assignment: CDR1 KGHSH and CDR2 LQKENI. This CDR3 comprises 17 residues. This CDR3 reads CASSRSGQVGSDQPQHF. The CDR3 DNA reads TGTGCCAGCTCACGGTCAGGACAGGTTGGGTCCGATCAGCCCCAGCATTTT. Combining the CDR3 with reference TRBV18 and TRBJ1-5 gives the whole variable domain NAGVMQNPRHLVRRRGQEARLRCSPMKGHSHVYWYRQLPEEGLKFMVYLQKENIIDESGMPKERFSAEFPKEGPSILRIQQVVRGDSAAYFCASSRSGQVGSDQPQHFGDGTRLSIL.

For the CDR3, the DNA is TGCAGCGTCGCAGGGGGCTGGCCCCAGCATTTT. Protein: CSVAGGWPQHF. V and J are TRBV29-1 and TRBJ1-5; TRBD1 aligns across 8 bases. Per the germline V gene, CDR1 is SQVTM and CDR2 is ANQGSEA. The CDR3 runs 11 residues. The V and J ends lost 6 bases and 9 bases, in that order; junction bases with no gene match: 4.

This rearrangement joins TRBV19 to TRBJ1-6; unclear D gene. The germline V gene has CDR1 LNHDA and CDR2 SQIVND (reference sequence). This CDR3 contains 16 residues. The V and J ends lost 3 bases and 7 bases respectively, with 16 bases between them. Here the CDR3 reads CASSIPRTDGNSPLHF. Written as DNA, the CDR3 is TGTGCCAGTAGTATCCCTAGGACGGACGGGAATTCACCCCTCCACTTT.

The genes are TRBV7-2 and TRBJ2-3, with D tentatively TRBD1 (5 bases). V was cut by 5 bases and J by 2 bases, with 11 bases left in between. Germline V gene sequence: CDR1 SGHTA, CDR2 FQGNSA. This CDR3 is built from 14 residues. This CDR3 reads CASSIPGNTDTQYF. The CDR3 region has the DNA TGTGCCAGCAGCATCCCAGGGAACACAGATACGCAGTATTTT.

The chain joins TRBV2 to TRBJ2-1; 8 nucleotides agree with TRBD1. Per the germline V gene, CDR1 is SNHLY and CDR2 is FYNNEI. The J segment lost 6 bases and the V segment lost 4 bases, leaving 2 bases of the junction unmatched. This CDR3 is built from 13 residues. The CDR3 DNA is TGTGCCAGCAGTGTCAGGGGGCCCAATGAGCAGTTCTTC. It yields the protein CASSVRGPNEQFF.

The rearrangement joins TRBV30 to TRBJ1-3; 8 positions match TRBD1. V was pared by 2 bases and J by 4 bases, with 10 bases of the junction left unmatched. CDR1 and CDR2 (germline): GTSNPN, SVGIG (reference sequence). CDR3 length equals 16 residues. The CDR3 coding sequence is TGTGCCTGGAGTCCCTATCGGACAGGGCACGGAAACACCATATATTTT. This gives the protein CAWSPYRTGHGNTIYF.

The V call is TRBV11-3, the J call TRBJ2-6; D is unresolved. CDR3 length: 13 amino acids. Trimming removed 5 bases from V and 7 bases from J, with 9 bases in between. The germline V gene encodes CDR1 SGHNT and CDR2 YENEEA. In nucleotides, the CDR3 is TGTGCCAGCAGCCCTAGGGCTGCCAACGTCCTGACTTTC. Residues: CASSPRAANVLTF.

The J gene is TRBJ1-4, the V gene TRBV19; possibly TRBD1 for D (5 bases). The V gene lost 1 base and the J gene lost 4 bases, with 10 bases spanning the gap. The CDR3 runs 15 residues. Per germline, CDR1 LNHDA and CDR2 SQIVND (reference sequence). The CDR3 nucleotides are TGTGCCAGTAGTATAGGGGGGGACCATAATGAAAAACTGTTTTTT. It is translated as CASSIGGDHNEKLFF.